One sample yielded the 5 T cell receptor beta chains listed below, sequenced in a study of CD8 T cells in ankylosing spondylitis. General study findings and limits: In ankylosing spondylitis blood, a motif of seven to nine highly homologous TCR beta variants appeared characteristic.

Their target antigens are unknown. TCRdb re-called the 5' RACE reads through MiXCR, storing one row per CDR3 protein. The table shows approximately 300,000 distinct CDR3 sequences, with roughly 8% occurring only once. Sequenced sample: blood, either unsorted or a sorted T cell fraction (not recorded which). Receptor source: a male donor with ankylosing spondylitis.

This clonotype was seen at least ten times. The chain is built from TRBV7-8 and TRBJ1-1; unclear D gene. This CDR3 contains 13 residues. The germline V gene encodes CDR1 SGHVS and CDR2 FQNEAQ. V was cut by 7 bases and J by 8 bases, with 17 bases left in between. CDR3 bases: TGTGCCAGCACCCTTGGAAGTTCGATAGAAGCTTTCTTT. Translating it yields CASTLGSSIEAFF. The full variable domain, in which reference TRBV7-8 and TRBJ1-1 provide the parts outside the CDR3, is GAGVSQSPRYKVAKRGQDVALRCDPISGHVSLFWYQQALGQGPEFLTYFQNEAQLDKSGLPSDRFFAERPEGSVSTLKIQRTQQEDSAVYLCASTLGSSIEAFFGQGTRLTVV.

In this sample, this clonotype turned up a few times. The chain is built from TRBV5-1 and TRBJ1-1; 7 bases are shared with TRBD1. After removal of 0 bases from V and 0 bases from J, the junction contained 2 bases not matched to a gene. The CDR3 sequence is 15 residues long. Germline V CDR1 and CDR2: SGHRS, YFSETQ. In DNA, the CDR3 is TGCGCCAGCAGCTTGGCGACAGGGCTGAACACTGAAGCTTTCTTT. Translation gives CASSLATGLNTEAFF.

There are a few counts of this clonotype. The rearrangement uses TRBV20-1 and TRBJ2-1; 10 bases line up with TRBD2. J lost 5 bases, V lost 6 bases, and 7 bases had no gene match. CDR3 length: 14 amino acids. Germline values: CDR1 DFQATT, CDR2 SNEGSKA (reference sequence). The CDR3 sequence is CSARSGRGNNEQFF. DNA for the CDR3: TGCAGTGCCCGAAGCGGGAGGGGAAACAATGAGCAGTTCTTC.

The chain employs TRBV4-1 and TRBJ2-7; D perhaps matches TRBD2 (6 bases). Trimming took 2 bases from V and 5 from J, leaving 13 bases between them. The CDR3 contains 14 residues. Germline V gene data show CDR1 as MGHRA and CDR2 as YSYEKL. The DNA for the CDR3 is TGCGCCAGCAGCCAATCAGCGGGCGGGGACGAGCAGTACTTC. This sequence encodes CASSQSAGGDEQYF.

This clonotype has only a few counts. The gene calls are TRBV12-3 or TRBV12-4 and TRBJ2-2, with 10 positions matching TRBD2. This CDR3 comprises 16 residues. V lost 7 bases to trimming and J lost 3 bases; unmatched junction nucleotides: 8. This chain's CDR3 is CASNPSGSGDTGELFF. The CDR3 nucleotides read TGTGCCAGCAACCCTAGCGGGAGTGGGGACACCGGGGAGCTGTTTTTT.